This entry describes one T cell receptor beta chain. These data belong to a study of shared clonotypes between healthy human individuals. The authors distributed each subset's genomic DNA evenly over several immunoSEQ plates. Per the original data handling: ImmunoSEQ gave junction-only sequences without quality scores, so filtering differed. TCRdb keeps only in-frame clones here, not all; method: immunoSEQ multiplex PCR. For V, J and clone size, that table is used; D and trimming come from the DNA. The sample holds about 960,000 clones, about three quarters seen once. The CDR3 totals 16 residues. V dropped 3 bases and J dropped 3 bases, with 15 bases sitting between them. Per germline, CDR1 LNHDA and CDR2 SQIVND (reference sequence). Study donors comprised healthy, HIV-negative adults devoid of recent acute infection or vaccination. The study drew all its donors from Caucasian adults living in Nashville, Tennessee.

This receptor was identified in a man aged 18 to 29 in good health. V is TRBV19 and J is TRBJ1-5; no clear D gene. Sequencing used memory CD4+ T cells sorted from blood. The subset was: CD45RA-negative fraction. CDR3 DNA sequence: TGTGCCAGTAGTATTATTGGGAACCACTACAATCAGCCCCAGCATTTT. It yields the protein CASSIIGNHYNQPQHF. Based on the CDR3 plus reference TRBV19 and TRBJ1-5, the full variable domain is DGGITQSPKYLFRKEGQNVTLSCEQNLNHDAMYWYRQDPGQGLRLIYYSQIVNDFQKGDIAEGYSVSREKKESFPLTVTSAQKNPTAFYLCASSIIGNHYNQPQHFGDGTRLSIL.